This T cell receptor beta chain came from a study of shared clonotypes between healthy human individuals. A note on this clone: Its antigen is unidentified.

CDR3 length equals 15 residues. Sequencing was performed with immunoSEQ multiplex PCR; in TCRdb, only in-frame clones are kept and a portion is missing. Seen here are around 2.1 million clones, roughly 91% observed once, and the top ten hold about 1.5%. Findings and limits, study-wide: Exclusively blood specimens were collected; tissue repertoires likely differ. The diversity represented, both genetic and in exposure history, was limited by few donors.

Positive CCR7 selection of CD45RO-negative cells yielded the naive CD8 cells, and terminally differentiated effector memory CD45RA+ cells were excluded. Donors included only healthy HIV-negative adults lacking recent acute infections or vaccinations. The genes are TRBV7-5 and TRBJ2-3; no DNA check was done on the table's D call, TRBD2. TRBV7-5 represents a pseudogene. This receptor was identified in a man between 18 and 29 years old in good health. Some clones in this sample may be carry-over from other donors' samples. Sequenced material: naive CD8+ T cells from PBMCs. CDR3: CARSLRLDITDTQYF. In nucleotides, the CDR3 is TGTGCCAGAAGCTTAAGACTAGATATAACAGATACGCAGTATTTT.